Only one count was recorded for the clone carrying this T cell receptor beta chain. The germline V and J ends were trimmed by 2 bases and 7 bases, with 16 bases remaining between them. The CDR3 length is 15 residues. CDR1 SGHRS and CDR2 YFSETQ come from the germline V gene. Data came from immunoSEQ multiplex PCR; TCRdb stores just in-frame clones and leaves some out. The sample has some 2.1 million clones; 85% to 95% are singletons. This sample is part of a study of shared clonotypes between healthy human individuals. This receptor was identified in a man aged 18 to 35 in good health. The chain joins TRBV5-1 to TRBJ2-1; possible D gene TRBD2, 5 bases. Sequences were obtained from naive CD4+ T cells sorted from blood. Subset denoted: CD45RA+ positively selected. The DNA for the CDR3 is TGCGCCAGCAGCTTAAGGACTGACGCGGGTAATGAGCAGTTCTTC. Translated: CASSLRTDAGNEQFF.